Included here is one T cell receptor (beta chain) sequence, with context. The antigen remains undetermined. Only in-frame clones appear in the TCRdb table, and some are missing; sequencing was by immunoSEQ multiplex PCR. The sample shows 5,500 to 7,000 clones, roughly 90% of them seen only once. CDR1 is SEHNR, CDR2 FQNEAQ, per germline (reference sequence). Unmatched junction bases numbered 10, after V lost 4 bases and J lost 6 bases. The CDR3 covers 17 residues. The sorted cells were lamina propria lymphocytes from surgical specimens, first isolated by density gradient. Eligibility required adulthood, ileal or ileocolonic Crohn's disease and indicated ileocolonic resection. These data originate in a study of T cell repertoires in ileal Crohn's disease. Points from the study as a whole: Active smokers at surgery had more clonal expansions than non-smokers.

This clonotype originated in an adult with Crohn's disease. Some clones in this sample may be carry-over from other donors' samples. The V and J genes are TRBV7-9 and TRBJ2-2; 11 bases agree with TRBD1. The specimen sequenced was CD4+ T cells from ileum. For the CDR3, the DNA is TGTGCCAGCAGCTCAGACCGTGGGGGACAGGGGGCCGGGGAGCTGTTTTTT. Protein sequence: CASSSDRGGQGAGELFF.